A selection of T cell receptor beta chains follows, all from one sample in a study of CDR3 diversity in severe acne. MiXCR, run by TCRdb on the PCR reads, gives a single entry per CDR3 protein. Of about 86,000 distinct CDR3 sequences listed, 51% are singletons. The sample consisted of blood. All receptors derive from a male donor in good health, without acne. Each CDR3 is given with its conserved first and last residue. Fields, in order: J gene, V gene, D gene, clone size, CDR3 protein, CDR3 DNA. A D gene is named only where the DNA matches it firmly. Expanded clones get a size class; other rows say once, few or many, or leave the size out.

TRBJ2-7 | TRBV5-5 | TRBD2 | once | CASGGDLSTYEQYF | TGTGCCAGCGGGGGGGACTTATCGACCTACGAGCAGTACTTC
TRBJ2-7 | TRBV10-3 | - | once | CAISGRAGSYEQYF | TGTGCCATCAGTGGGCGCGCCGGCTCCTACGAGCAGTACTTC
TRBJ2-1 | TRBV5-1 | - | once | CASSPAVTRLARDNEQFF | TGCGCCAGCAGCCCAGCAGTTACTCGGCTCGCCCGGGACAATGAGCAGTTCTTC
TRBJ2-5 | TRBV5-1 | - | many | CASSVTQETQYF | TGCGCCAGCAGCGTAACCCAAGAGACCCAGTACTTC
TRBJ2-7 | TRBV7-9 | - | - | CASSPSGPTAYEQYF | TGTGCCAGCAGCCCCTCGGGTCCCACAGCCTACGAGCAGTACTTC
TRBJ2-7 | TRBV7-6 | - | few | CASAREGGVYEQYF | TGTGCCAGCGCTAGGGAGGGGGGAGTTTACGAGCAGTACTTC
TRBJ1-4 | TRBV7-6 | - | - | CASSLNSPTNEKLFF | TGTGCCAGCAGCTTAAACAGCCCAACTAATGAAAAACTGTTTTTT
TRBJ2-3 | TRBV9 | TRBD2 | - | CASSSRTSGGASTDTQYF | TGTGCCAGCAGCTCCCGGACTAGCGGGGGGGCCAGCACAGATACGCAGTATTTT
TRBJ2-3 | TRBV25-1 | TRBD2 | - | CASSEGTSGECGTDTQYF | TGTGCCAGCAGTGAAGGGACTAGCGGAGAGTGTGGCACAGATACGCAGTATTTT
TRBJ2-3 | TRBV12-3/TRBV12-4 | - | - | CASSLVDTQYF | TGTGCCAGCAGTTTAGTTGATACGCAGTATTTT
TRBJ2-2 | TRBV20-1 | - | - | CRGRQPNTGELFF | TGCCGAGGCCGGCAGCCGAACACCGGGGAGCTGTTTTTT
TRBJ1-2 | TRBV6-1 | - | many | CASMKTYGYTF | TGTGCCAGCATGAAGACCTATGGCTACACCTTC
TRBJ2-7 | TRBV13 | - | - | CASSLGGAKNEQYF | TGTGCCAGCAGCTTAGGGGGGGCAAAGAACGAGCAGTACTTC
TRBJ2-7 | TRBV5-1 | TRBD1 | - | CASSEPGQGSYEQYF | TGCGCCAGCAGCGAACCGGGACAGGGTTCCTACGAGCAGTACTTC
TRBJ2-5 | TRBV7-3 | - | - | CASSLDGRTNQPQYF | TGTGCCAGCAGCTTAGATGGCAGGACGAATCAGCCCCAGTACTTC
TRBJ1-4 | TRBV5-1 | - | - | CASSLLATNEKLFF | TGCGCCAGCAGCTTACTGGCAACTAATGAAAAACTGTTTTTT
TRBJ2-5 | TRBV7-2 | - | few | CASSLGVGRQGETQYF | TGTGCCAGCAGCTTAGGGGTCGGACGGCAAGGAGAGACCCAGTACTTC
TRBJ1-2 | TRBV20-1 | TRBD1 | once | CSATPWDRELGYTF | TGCAGTGCCACCCCCTGGGACAGGGAGCTGGGCTACACCTTC
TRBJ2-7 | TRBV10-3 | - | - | CAISDGTQREQYF | TGTGCCATCAGTGACGGGACCCAACGCGAGCAGTACTTC
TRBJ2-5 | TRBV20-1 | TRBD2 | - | CSANTGGRETQYF | TGCAGTGCTAACACGGGGGGGCGGGAGACCCAGTACTTC
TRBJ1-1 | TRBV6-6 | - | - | CASSYSRALVAGAPYNEAFF | TGTGCCAGCAGTTACTCGAGGGCCCTTGTGGCGGGAGCGCCCTACAATGAAGCTTTCTTT
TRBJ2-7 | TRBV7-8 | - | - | CASSEGPSPRSRYEQYF | TGTGCCAGCTCCGAGGGGCCTAGCCCCAGGTCCCGCTACGAGCAGTACTTC
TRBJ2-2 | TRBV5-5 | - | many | CASSLVVGVGGELFF | TGTGCCAGCAGCCTCGTGGTGGGGGTCGGCGGGGAGCTGTTTTTT
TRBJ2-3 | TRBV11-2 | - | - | CASSMTENTQYF | TGTGCCAGCAGCATGACAGAGAATACGCAGTATTTT
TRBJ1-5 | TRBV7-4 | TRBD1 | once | CASSQPRARDRGSQETQHF | TGTGCCAGCAGCCAACCTAGGGCCAGGGACAGGGGGTCGCAAGAGACCCAGCATTTT
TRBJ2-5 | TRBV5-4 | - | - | CASSLQGLGETQYF | TGTGCCAGCAGCTTGCAGGGGCTGGGGGAGACCCAGTACTTC
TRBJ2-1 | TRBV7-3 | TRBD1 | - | CASSLTPAGGLYNEQFF | TGTGCCAGCAGCTTAACGCCCGCAGGGGGCCTATACAATGAGCAGTTCTTC
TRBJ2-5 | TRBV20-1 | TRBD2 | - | CSARAGGIETQYF | TGCAGTGCTAGGGCCGGGGGGATAGAGACCCAGTACTTC
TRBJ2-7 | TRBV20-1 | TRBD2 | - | CSAPGTSGAGAEQYF | TGCAGTGCTCCGGGGACTAGCGGGGCTGGGGCCGAGCAGTACTTC
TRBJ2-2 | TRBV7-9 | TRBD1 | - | CASSLGKPGQGAGELFF | TGTGCCAGCAGCTTAGGAAAACCGGGACAGGGCGCCGGGGAGCTGTTTTTT
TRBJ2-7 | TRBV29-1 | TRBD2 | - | CSVRKNLAGSYEQYF | TGCAGCGTGCGGAAAAACCTAGCGGGGTCATACGAGCAGTACTTC
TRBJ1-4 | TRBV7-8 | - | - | CASSLAGVGKLFF | TGTGCCAGCAGCTTAGCCGGGGTTGGAAAACTGTTTTTT
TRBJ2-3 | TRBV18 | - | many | CASSPGTDTQYF | TGTGCCAGCTCACCAGGCACAGATACGCAGTATTTT
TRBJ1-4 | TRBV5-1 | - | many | CASSLGTSGHFEKLFF | TGCGCCAGCAGCTTGGGGACATCAGGACATTTTGAAAAACTGTTTTTT
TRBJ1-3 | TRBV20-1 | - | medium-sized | CSVLGILSGNTIYF | TGCAGTGTCCTCGGGATACTCTCTGGAAACACCATATATTTT
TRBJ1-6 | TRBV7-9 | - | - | CASSPDNSPLHF | TGTGCCAGCAGCCCCGATAATTCACCCCTCCACTTT
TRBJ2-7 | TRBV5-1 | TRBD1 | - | CASSPGQGAHYEQYF | TGCGCCAGCAGCCCAGGACAGGGGGCCCACTACGAGCAGTACTTC
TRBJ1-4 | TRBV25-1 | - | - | CASPRPDEKLFF | TGTGCCTCCCCGCGCCCAGATGAAAAACTGTTTTTT
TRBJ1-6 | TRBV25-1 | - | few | CASSEWGRNNSPLHF | TGTGCCAGCAGTGAATGGGGACGGAATAATTCACCCCTCCACTTT
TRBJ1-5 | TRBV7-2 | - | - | CASSLGCAANNPPHF | TGTGCCAGCAGCTTAGGTTGCGCGGCCAACAATCCCCCCCATTTT
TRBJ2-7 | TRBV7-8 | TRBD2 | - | CASSLGGLIQYF | TGTGCCAGCAGCTTGGGGGGACTAATCCAGTACTTC
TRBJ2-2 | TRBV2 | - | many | CASSVVTGELFF | TGTGCCAGCAGTGTTGTCACCGGGGAGCTGTTTTTT
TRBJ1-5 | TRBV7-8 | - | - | CASSLEGGNQPQHF | TGTGCCAGCAGCTTAGAAGGGGGCAATCAGCCCCAGCATTTT
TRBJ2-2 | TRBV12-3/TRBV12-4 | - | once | CATSLWSSHTGELFF | TGTGCCACCAGTTTATGGTCTAGCCACACCGGGGAGCTGTTTTTT
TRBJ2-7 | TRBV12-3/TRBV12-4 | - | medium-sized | CASSWRRSYEQYF | TGTGCCAGCAGTTGGAGAAGGTCCTACGAGCAGTACTTC
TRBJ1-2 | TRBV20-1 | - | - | CSASRGSEGYTF | TGCAGTGCCTCTCGGGGATCGGAGGGCTACACCTTC
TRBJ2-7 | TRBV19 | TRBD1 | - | CASSIGQGWGEQYF | TGTGCCAGTAGTATCGGACAGGGTTGGGGCGAGCAGTACTTC
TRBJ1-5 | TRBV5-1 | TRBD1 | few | CASSEPTGRQPQHF | TGCGCCAGCAGCGAACCGACAGGGCGTCAGCCCCAGCATTTT
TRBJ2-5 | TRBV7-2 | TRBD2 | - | CASSPLAGGKETQYF | TGTGCCAGCAGCCCATTAGCGGGGGGGAAGGAGACCCAGTACTTC
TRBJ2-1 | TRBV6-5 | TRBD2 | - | CASRTSGRAWFF | TGTGCCAGCAGGACTAGCGGGAGGGCCTGGTTCTTC
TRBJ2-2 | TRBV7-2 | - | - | CASSWGSGATNTGELFF | TGTGCCAGCAGCTGGGGTAGCGGCGCGACGAACACCGGGGAGCTGTTTTTT
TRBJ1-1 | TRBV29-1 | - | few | CSASDRNTEAFF | TGCAGCGCCTCCGACAGGAACACTGAAGCTTTCTTT